This passage covers 6 T cell receptor beta chains from one sample sequenced in a study of blood T cell repertoires in COVID-19. TCRdb keeps only in-frame clones here, not all; method: immunoSEQ multiplex PCR. The repertoire consists of about 140,000 clones, with roughly 84% occurring once and the leading ten covering over 35%. Sequenced sample: peripheral blood. Receptors were obtained from a human donor in a cohort sampled during active COVID-19.

The chain carries TRBV27 and TRBJ2-1; D may be TRBD2 (6 bases). The CDR3 contains 14 residues. Trimming stripped 5 bases from V and 15 bases from J, with 23 bases between. In germline, CDR1 is MNHEY, CDR2 SMNVEV (reference sequence). CDR3 amino acids: CASSTPRGSGGGFF. The CDR3 coding sequence is TGTGCCAGCAGTACCCCCCGGGGGAGCGGAGGAGGGTTCTTC.

The chain recombines TRBV7-2 with TRBJ1-2, with 10 bases aligning to TRBD1. The germline CDR1 and CDR2 sequences are SGHTA and FQGNSA. The CDR3 sequence is 16 residues long. The junction had 7 bases not matched to a gene; V was cut back by 1 base and J by 5 bases. The CDR3 spells CASSLGGDRGRYGYTF. The CDR3 nucleotides are TGTGCCAGCAGCTTAGGCGGTGACAGGGGGCGTTATGGCTACACCTTC.

The genes are TRBV9 and TRBJ2-3; D is perhaps TRBD2 (6 bases). This CDR3 is 16 amino acids long. Looked up from germline, CDR1 is SGDLS and CDR2 is YYNGEE. V dropped 4 bases and J dropped 0 bases, with 15 bases sitting between them. DNA of the CDR3: TGTGCCAGCAGCTCCAGGCCGGGGAGGAGCACAGATACGCAGTATTTT. Translation gives CASSSRPGRSTDTQYF.

J is TRBJ2-2 and V is TRBV19; D uncertain. There are 15 residues in the CDR3. Germline V gene lookup returns CDR1 LNHDA and CDR2 SQIVND (reference sequence). The V and J ends lost 5 bases and 3 bases respectively, with 13 bases between them. The DNA for the CDR3 is TGTGCCAGTAGTCAGTCAGGTCCAGACACCGGGGAGCTGTTTTTT. Residues: CASSQSGPDTGELFF.

The genes are TRBV7-2 and TRBJ1-1; 7 nucleotides align to TRBD1. Trimming removed 1 base from V and 3 bases from J; junction bases left unmatched: 2. CDR3 size: 14 residues. Germline V gives CDR1 SGHTA, CDR2 FQGNSA. The chain's CDR3 is CASSLDRGYTEAFF. CDR3 DNA: TGTGCCAGCAGCTTAGACAGGGGATACACTGAAGCTTTCTTT.

V gene TRBV25-1 combines with J gene TRBJ1-6; the D gene is possibly TRBD1 (5 bases). The CDR3 is made up of 14 amino acids. Germline V gene sequence: CDR1 MGHDK, CDR2 SYGVNS. V was shortened by 1 base and J by 9 bases, with 10 bases between the two germline ends. The CDR3 is CASSESGGGSPLHF. DNA for the CDR3: TGTGCCAGCAGTGAATCCGGGGGAGGTTCACCCCTCCACTTT.